The clone carrying this T cell receptor beta chain has a count of ten or more. Its antigen is not known. The data stem from a study of vaccination and CD4 T cells after COVID-19. Time point reported: late sampling 161 to 241 days after vaccination in a few convalescent patients. Treatment indicated: roughly 11-day PBMC culture with coronavirus spike peptide pools or control peptides (ViraFEST assay). Dates of positive PCR ran from March to December 2020, before US Alpha, Beta and Delta variants. The Oncomine TCR Beta short-read assay generated sequence data from the DNA of cultured CD4+ T cells. One entry per CDR3 protein results from TCRdb running MiXCR on the PCR reads. This table has fewer than 25,000 distinct CDR3 sequences, about 30% appearing once. V was trimmed by 7 bases and J by 4 bases, leaving 13 bases between them. The germline V gene encodes CDR1 DFQATT and CDR2 SNEGSKA (reference sequence). The CDR3 runs 12 residues.

The sample was CD4+ T cells from blood, cultured in vitro, taken about 7 months after SARS-CoV-2 vaccination. This chain connects TRBV20-1 to TRBJ2-5; D may be TRBD2 (5 bases). The source of this sequence is a human donor who had recovered from COVID-19. CDR3 loop: CSELGSGETQYF. CDR3 bases: TGCAGTGAATTGGGGAGTGGAGAGACCCAGTACTTC.